This T cell receptor (beta chain) was obtained from a study of early T cells in non-severe SARS-CoV-2 infection (dated by TCRdb to about 2021). Regarding the research as a whole: TCR sequencing used bulk RNA from unsorted whole blood, so alpha and beta chains could not be paired. Study-wide conclusions, independent of this receptor: Matching against VDJdb was skewed toward anti-spike CD8 responses, likely underestimated virus-specific expansions, and missed private and CD4 specificities.

This clonotype appeared a few times. Its antigen specificity is not known. Base qualities are not at hand, and no much larger clone is one base apart. CDR3 length: 12 amino acids, cysteine to phenylalanine. The only DNA kept is the CDR3, 36 bases in frame from the first base. Sequences KGHSH (CDR1) and LQKENI (CDR2) are obtained from the germline V gene. V is reduced by 0 bases and J by 8 bases, leaving a spacing of 7 bases between them. The study was a case-control design nested within a healthcare worker cohort in London, UK, with weekly nasopharyngeal swab PCR tests and blood sampling. Between 23 and 31 March 2020, the week of the UK lockdown, healthcare workers were enrolled and then followed up weekly for as long as 16 weeks. The library was generated by 5' RACE. The listed sequencing device is NextSeq 500. The TCR library protocol attached unique molecular identifiers to individual cDNA molecules to correct for sequencing error and PCR bias. Both TCR alpha and beta chains were sequenced, and tight co-correlation was observed between alpha and beta sequence abundances in each sample. In the source study's methods: Decombinator V4 was used to perform V gene, J gene and CDR3 annotation of TCR sequences. TCRs were defined as expanded if a significant change between any two time points was detected under a Poisson model with p below 0.0001. Abundances of TCRs were expressed as counts per million after normalisation to the total number of TCRs sequenced in each sample. MAIT TCRs were defined by TRAV1-2 paired with TRAJ12, TRAJ20 or TRAJ33, and iNKT TCRs by TRAV10 paired with TRAJ18. VDJdb, accessed 1 November 2021, was searched for CMV, EBV and SARS-CoV-2 annotated TCRs, excluding TCRs annotated for multiple antigens. TCRdb handled the public reads itself, with Q25 trimming in fastp and clone calling in MiXCR, and kept productive beta chains. Every entry covers one CDR3 protein and lists the most common genes and DNA from its rows. The V and J calls follow TCRdb's processing rather than the paper's. A total of about 72,000 distinct CDR3 sequences appear in this sample, roughly a tenth of them only once. The ten largest clones take up roughly 7.5% of the sample.

The TCR was taken from an adult who was a healthcare worker with PCR-confirmed SARS-CoV-2 infection or an uninfected control (not recorded which). The sample here was whole blood, taken at baseline. The rearrangement combines TRBV18 with TRBJ1-1, with no confident D gene call. The DNA sequence is given as TGTGCCAGCTCACCACCCCCCGGGGAAGCTTTCTTT. Translated, this is CASSPPPGEAFF.